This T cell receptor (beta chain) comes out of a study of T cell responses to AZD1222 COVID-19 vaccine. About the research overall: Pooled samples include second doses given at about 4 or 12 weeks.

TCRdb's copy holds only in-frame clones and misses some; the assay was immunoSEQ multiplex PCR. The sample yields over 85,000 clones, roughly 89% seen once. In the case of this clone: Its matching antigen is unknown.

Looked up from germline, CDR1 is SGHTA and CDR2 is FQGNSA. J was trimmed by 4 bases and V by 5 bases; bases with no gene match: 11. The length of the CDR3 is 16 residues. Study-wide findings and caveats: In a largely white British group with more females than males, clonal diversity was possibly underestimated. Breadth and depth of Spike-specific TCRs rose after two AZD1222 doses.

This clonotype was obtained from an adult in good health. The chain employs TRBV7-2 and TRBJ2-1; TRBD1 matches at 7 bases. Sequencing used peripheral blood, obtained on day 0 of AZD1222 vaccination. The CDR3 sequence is CASSPRDRKLYNEQFF. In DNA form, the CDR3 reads TGTGCCAGCAGCCCCCGGGACAGAAAATTATACAATGAGCAGTTCTTC.